A single sample gave rise to the 9 T cell receptor beta chains below, sequenced in a study of healthy donors' naive CD4 and CD8 T cells. A linear amplification protocol produced the TCR libraries from around 510 ng of total RNA. Using its own MiXCR run on the reads, TCRdb lists one record per CDR3 protein. The table shows 200,000 or so distinct CDR3 sequences, with over 60% occurring only once. The sequencing input was naive CD4+ and CD8+ T cells sorted from blood, pooled from several donors. These receptors all come from a pool of human donors in good health; the sample pools cells from several healthy donors.

This chain links TRBV12-3 or TRBV12-4 with TRBJ2-5; 12 positions agree with TRBD2. This CDR3 region has 18 residues. The trim removed 2 bases at V and 3 bases at J, leaving 10 bases unmatched. CDR3 bases: TGTGCCAGCAGTTTACTGGGGACTAGCGGGTCTGGGAAAGAGACCCAGTACTTC. It yields the protein CASSLLGTSGSGKETQYF.

In its sample, this clonotype was seen a few times. The chain couples TRBV30 to TRBJ2-3; D call uncertain. There are 11 residues in the CDR3. CDR1 is GTSNPN, CDR2 SVGIG, per germline (reference sequence). Trimming removed 4 bases from V and 7 bases from J, with 9 bases in between. Here the CDR3 reads CAWNQVNTQYF. Here the CDR3 DNA reads TGTGCCTGGAACCAGGTTAATACGCAGTATTTT.

A single count supports this clonotype. The V and J genes are TRBV19 and TRBJ2-1; D possibly corresponds to TRBD2 (5 bases). The CDR3 runs 13 residues. Trimming took 4 bases from V and 4 from J, leaving 8 bases between them. Germline V lookup: CDR1 LNHDA, CDR2 SQIVND (reference sequence). CDR3 sequence: CASSNSGYNEQFF. DNA of the CDR3: TGTGCCAGTAGTAATTCGGGATACAATGAGCAGTTCTTC.

This rearrangement joins TRBV29-1 to TRBJ2-3; D unresolved. The V end was cut by 4 bases, the J end by 2 bases, with 10 bases between. The CDR3 is 13 amino acids. Germline CDR1 is SQVTM and CDR2 is ANQGSEA. CDR3 sequence: CSVGTYNTDTQYF. DNA for the CDR3: TGCAGCGTTGGGACGTATAACACAGATACGCAGTATTTT.

This chain connects TRBV5-4 to TRBJ1-1; 7 bases are shared with TRBD1. The CDR3 has 14 amino acids. The V gene's germline CDR1 is SGHNT and CDR2 YYREEE (reference sequence). J gave up 4 bases and V 0 bases, and 3 bases lay outside the gene matches. CDR3 loop: CASSLGTGITEAFF. Written as DNA, the CDR3 is TGTGCCAGCAGCTTGGGGACAGGCATCACTGAAGCTTTCTTT.

The chain couples TRBV7-8 to TRBJ1-2; 7 bases match TRBD1. This CDR3 contains 14 residues. CDR1 SGHVS and CDR2 FQNEAQ come from the germline V gene. Germline trimming cut 4 bases from V and 4 bases from J; bases unmatched to any gene: 6. The CDR3 region is CASSWGQGVYGYTF. The CDR3 DNA follows: TGTGCCAGCAGCTGGGGTCAGGGGGTCTATGGCTACACCTTC.

The J gene is TRBJ1-5, the V gene TRBV29-1; D might be TRBD1 (5 bases). The V end lost 8 bases, the J end lost 4 bases, and 24 bases lay between the germline ends. The CDR3 spans 16 residues. Germline loops: CDR1 SQVTM, CDR2 ANQGSEA. CDR3 coding DNA: TGCAGCACCCAAAGTGGGGACGGTGATTTGAATCAGCCCCAGCATTTT. Translated: CSTQSGDGDLNQPQHF. Supplemented by reference TRBV29-1 and TRBJ1-5, the full variable domain reads SAVISQKPSRDICQRGTSLTIQCQVDSQVTMMFWYRQQPGQSLTLIATANQGSEATYESGFVIDKFPISRPNLTFSTLTVSNMSPEDSSIYLCSTQSGDGDLNQPQHFGDGTRLSIL.

This clonotype was observed a single time. V usage is TRBV6-2 or TRBV6-3 and J usage is TRBJ2-7; TRBD1 agrees at 9 bases. CDR3 length: 16 residues. J lost 3 bases, V lost 8 bases, and 14 bases had no gene match. Germline V gives CDR1 MNHEY, CDR2 SVGEGT. CDR3 sequence reads: CASSIAWGQGLYEQYF. CDR3 nucleotide sequence: TGTGCCAGCTCTATAGCCTGGGGACAGGGTCTCTACGAGCAGTACTTC.

This clonotype was counted only a few times. The rearrangement links TRBV29-1 to TRBJ2-7, with 10 bases lining up with TRBD1. The CDR3 totals 13 residues. CDR1 and CDR2 (germline): SQVTM, ANQGSEA. Trimming took 7 bases from V and 3 from J; bases not matched to a gene: 6. CDR3 loop: CSAWTGGSYEQYF. The CDR3, as DNA: TGCAGCGCTTGGACAGGGGGAAGCTACGAGCAGTACTTC.